This T cell receptor (beta chain) was retrieved from a study of T cells in Graves' hyperthyroidism and ophthalmopathy. Study information: Any treatment followed the collection of peripheral blood at initial diagnosis.

There were TCR beta CDR3 regions amplified from RNA transcripts. The HTBI primer set was used in a first-round RT-PCR of the TCR CDR3. TCRdb analysed the multiplex PCR reads with MiXCR anew, one entry per CDR3 protein. This sample yields approximately 370,000 distinct CDR3 sequences, of which approximately 18% are seen a single time; 30% to 40% belongs to the top ten. The patients, who ranged from 18 to 65 in age, presented with newly diagnosed hyperthyroidism lasting under 2 months. Patients having uncontrolled infection, another autoimmune disease, pregnancy or lactation were not included. This sample holds PBMCs from about 10 ml fresh peripheral blood. The source material was blood. This TCR came from a woman in her thirties with Graves' hyperthyroidism that later progressed to Graves' ophthalmopathy.

The CDR3, as DNA: TGTGCCAGCAGCTTGGGCTGGGGACAAGAGAACACTGAAGCTTTCTTT. Translation: CASSLGWGQENTEAFF. The chain combines TRBV5-8 with TRBJ1-1; possible D gene TRBD1, 6 bases. Trimming removed 0 bases at V and 1 base at J, with 13 bases between. Germline V lookup: CDR1 SGHTS, CDR2 YDEGEE. This CDR3 has 16 amino acids.